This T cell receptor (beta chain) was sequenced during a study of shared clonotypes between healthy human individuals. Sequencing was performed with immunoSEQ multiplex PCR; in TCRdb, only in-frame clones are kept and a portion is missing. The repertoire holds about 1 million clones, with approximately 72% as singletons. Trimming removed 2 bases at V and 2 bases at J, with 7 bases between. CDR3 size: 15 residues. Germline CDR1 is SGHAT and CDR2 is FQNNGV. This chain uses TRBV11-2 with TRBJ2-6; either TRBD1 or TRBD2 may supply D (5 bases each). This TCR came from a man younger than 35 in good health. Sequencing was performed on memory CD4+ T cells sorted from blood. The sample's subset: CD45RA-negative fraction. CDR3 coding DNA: TGTGCCAGCAGCTTACTGGGGGCTGGGGCCAACGTCCTGACTTTC. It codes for CASSLLGAGANVLTF.